The present entry profiles one TCR beta chain with its context. There is no known antigen for this receptor. Per-nucleotide qualities are absent, and no much larger clonotype sits a single base away. TCR CDR3 regions were amplified from genomic DNA by multiplex PCR using the deep immunoSEQ assay. Extracted genomic DNA from each cell subset was spread evenly across all wells of several immunoSEQ 96-well plates, with each plate serving as a replicate. For sorted subsets, about 0.2 ug genomic DNA, equal to about 30,000 T cell genomes, was loaded into each replicate PCR. Purified libraries were measured with a Qubit 3.0 fluorometer, size-checked on a Bioanalyzer 2100, and measured again with the KAPA Library Quantification kit. Every immunoSEQ 96-well plate was sequenced on a separate single-read 150-cycle Illumina NextSeq 550 flow cell. Processing in the source paper ran as follows. Because the immunoSEQ output held only junctional sequences and lacked quality scores, the filtering could not match the filtering applied to full-length reads. To assign V/J genes and CDR3, sequences were annotated against IMGT germline references using PyIR, a Python wrapper for IgBLAST v1.9. Any read was removed if the V/J assignment was weak (E-value above 1e-6), the CDR3 was missing, or the read contained stop codons, out-of-frame junctions, or ambiguous translated residues. A V3J clonotype was defined by an identical inferred V gene, J gene, and CDR3 amino acid sequence. To compute the percentage overlap between repertoires, the number of shared unique clonotypes was divided by the size of the smaller repertoire. Repertoire richness was assessed with RTK rarefaction, the Chao1 estimator, and Recon v2.1 estimates of unobserved clonotypes. For all TCRbeta clonotypes obtained by the gDNA method from a handful of donors, generation probabilities were computed with OLGA. TCRdb limited this immuneACCESS table to in-frame rearrangements with V and J called. A share of clones is missing; checked studies link under half to unresolved V genes, and the rest is unexplained. Clonal size and the V and J genes are those of that table, whereas D and trimming came from the DNA. For this sample there are 450,000 to 700,000 clones; nearly 97% appear just once. Of the sample, about 0.11% falls within the top ten clones.

The entry originates in a study of shared clonotypes between healthy human individuals (dated by TCRdb to 2019 to 2021). Study-level background: Three men and a couple of women, aged 18 to 49 years, made up the cohort. For each donor, CD4 naive and CD4 memory were each given three plates, CD8 naive was given two plates, and CD8 memory was given one plate. To estimate repertoire size and how much clonotypes are shared between individuals, the study performed deep sequencing of blood TCR repertoires from roughly five healthy adults. Between about 0.9 and 10 billion PBMCs per donor were obtained by leukapheresis. Libraries were prepared and TCR repertoires were sequenced by different laboratories using diverse techniques, in order to increase sequencing depth and limit assay-specific biases. Study-wide conclusions, independent of this receptor: Only blood was sampled, and tissue TCR repertoires likely differ from those in blood. Because the study included a small number of donors, the genetic and exposure-history diversity represented was limited. Based on pairwise subsampling, the degree of clonotype sharing among donors was expected to be affected by sequencing depth. When four donors were compared, the shared fraction of clonotypes was 5% to 6.5% for naive CD4, 3.5% to 4% for naive CD8, more than 2% for memory CD4, and 0.4% for memory CD8. Compared with non-shared clonotypes, the clonotypes found in all four sorted-subset donors had higher generation probabilities. Incomplete sequencing was indicated by rarefaction of sorted-subset datasets, despite the large sequencing depth. Naive subsets generally had larger estimated clonotype richness than memory subsets did.

The V end loses 0 bases and the J end loses 9 bases, and a stretch of 12 bases separates them. According to the germline V gene, CDR1 reads SGHNT and CDR2 reads YENEEA. Reading from cysteine to phenylalanine, the CDR3 counts 14 amino acids. Only the CDR3 part of the read is kept: 42 bases, read in frame from the first base. CD8 naive samples were CD45RO-negative cells positively selected for CCR7, giving a CD45RA+CCR7+ population that excluded TemRA cells. Donors were healthy HIV-negative adults with no recently reported acute infections or vaccinations. Every donor was a Caucasian adult living in Nashville, Tennessee, USA. Blood was obtained by leukapheresis, after which PBMCs were separated by Ficoll-Histopaque density gradient centrifugation and cryopreserved in liquid nitrogen vapor phase. Analytical flow cytometry was used to check the purity and quantity of every magnetically sorted T cell population. Genomic DNA was isolated from every sorted fraction and measured by UV absorbance on a Nanodrop 2000c.

Recombination linked TRBV11-3 to TRBJ2-1; the D gene is not confidently resolved. The sequenced material came from naive CD8+ T cells sorted from blood. Explained via the paper, the cell subset or site label denotes: CD45RA+CCR7+. The receptor comes from a woman in her twenties or thirties in good health. The CDR3 reads CASSLDLRSAEQFF. DNA sequence: TGTGCCAGCAGCTTAGATCTCAGGAGTGCTGAGCAGTTCTTC.